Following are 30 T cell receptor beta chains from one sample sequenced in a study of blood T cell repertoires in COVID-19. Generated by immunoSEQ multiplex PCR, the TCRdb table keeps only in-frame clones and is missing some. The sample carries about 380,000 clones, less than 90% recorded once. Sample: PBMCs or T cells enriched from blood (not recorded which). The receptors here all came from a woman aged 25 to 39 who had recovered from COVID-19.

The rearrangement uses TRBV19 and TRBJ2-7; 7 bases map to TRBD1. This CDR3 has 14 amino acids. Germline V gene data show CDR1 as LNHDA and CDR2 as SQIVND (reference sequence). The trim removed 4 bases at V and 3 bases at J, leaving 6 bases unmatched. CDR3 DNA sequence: TGTGCCAGTAGTAAGACAGGGTACATCTACGAGCAGTACTTC. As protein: CASSKTGYIYEQYF.

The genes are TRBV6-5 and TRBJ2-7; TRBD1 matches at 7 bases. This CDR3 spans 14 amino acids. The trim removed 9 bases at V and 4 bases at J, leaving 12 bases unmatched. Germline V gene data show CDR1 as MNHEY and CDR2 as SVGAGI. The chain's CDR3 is CASSPSGTAYEQYF. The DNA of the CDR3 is TGTGCCAGTTCTCCTTCCGGGACAGCATACGAGCAGTACTTC.

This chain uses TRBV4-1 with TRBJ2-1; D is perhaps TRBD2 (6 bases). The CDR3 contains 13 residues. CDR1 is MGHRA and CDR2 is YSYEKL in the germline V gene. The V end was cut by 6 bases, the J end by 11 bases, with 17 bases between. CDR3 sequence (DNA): TGCGCCAGCAGTCAGCGGGTAAGGGAGAAGCAGTTCTTC. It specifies CASSQRVREKQFF.

CDR3 loop: CASSQDSGGSYNEQFF. The CDR3 nucleotides read TGTGCCAGCAGCCAAGATAGCGGTGGGTCCTACAATGAGCAGTTCTTC. The chain joins TRBV4-2 to TRBJ2-1; possible D gene TRBD2, 6 bases. V shed 0 bases and J shed 1 base, with 10 bases lying between them. CDR1 and CDR2 (germline): LGHNA, YNFKEQ. CDR3 length: 16 residues.

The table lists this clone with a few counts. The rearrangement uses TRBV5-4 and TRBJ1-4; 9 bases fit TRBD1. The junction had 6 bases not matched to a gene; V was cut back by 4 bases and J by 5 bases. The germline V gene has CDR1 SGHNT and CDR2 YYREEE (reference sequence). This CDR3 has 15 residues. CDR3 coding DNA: TGTGCCAGCAGCGCCAACAGGGGGCTGAATGAAAAACTGTTTTTT. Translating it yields CASSANRGLNEKLFF.

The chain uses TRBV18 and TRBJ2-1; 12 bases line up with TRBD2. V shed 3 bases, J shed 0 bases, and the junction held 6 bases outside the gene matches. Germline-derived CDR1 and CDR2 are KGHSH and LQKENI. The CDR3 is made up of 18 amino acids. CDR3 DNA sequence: TGTGCCAGCTCACCGGGGCTGACTAGCGGGAGCTCCTACAATGAGCAGTTCTTC. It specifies CASSPGLTSGSSYNEQFF.

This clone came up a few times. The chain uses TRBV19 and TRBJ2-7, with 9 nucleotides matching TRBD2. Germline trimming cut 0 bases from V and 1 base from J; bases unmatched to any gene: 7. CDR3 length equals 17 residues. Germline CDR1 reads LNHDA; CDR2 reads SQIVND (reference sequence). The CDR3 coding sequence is TGTGCCAGTAGTATAGAAGGCGCGGGAGGGTTTTCCTACGAGCAGTACTTC. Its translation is CASSIEGAGGFSYEQYF.

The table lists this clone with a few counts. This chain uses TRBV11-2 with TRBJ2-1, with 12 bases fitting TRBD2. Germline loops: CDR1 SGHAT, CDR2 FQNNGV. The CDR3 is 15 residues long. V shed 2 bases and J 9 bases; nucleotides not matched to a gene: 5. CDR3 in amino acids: CASSLPSGGASEQFF. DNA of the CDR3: TGTGCCAGCAGCTTACCTAGCGGGGGGGCGAGTGAGCAGTTCTTC.

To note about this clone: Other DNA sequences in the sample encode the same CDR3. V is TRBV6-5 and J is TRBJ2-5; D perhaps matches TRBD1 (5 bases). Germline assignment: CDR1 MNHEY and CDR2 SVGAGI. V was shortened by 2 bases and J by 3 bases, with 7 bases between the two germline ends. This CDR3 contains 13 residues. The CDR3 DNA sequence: TGTGCCAGCAGTTACGACAGAGAAGAGACCCAGTACTTC. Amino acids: CASSYDREETQYF.

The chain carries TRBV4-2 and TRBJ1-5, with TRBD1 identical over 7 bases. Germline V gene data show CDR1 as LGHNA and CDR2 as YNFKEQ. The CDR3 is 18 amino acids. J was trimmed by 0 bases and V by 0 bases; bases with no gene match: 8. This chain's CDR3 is CASSQELDREVSNQPQHF. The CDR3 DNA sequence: TGTGCCAGCAGCCAAGAGTTAGACAGGGAGGTTAGCAATCAGCCCCAGCATTTT.

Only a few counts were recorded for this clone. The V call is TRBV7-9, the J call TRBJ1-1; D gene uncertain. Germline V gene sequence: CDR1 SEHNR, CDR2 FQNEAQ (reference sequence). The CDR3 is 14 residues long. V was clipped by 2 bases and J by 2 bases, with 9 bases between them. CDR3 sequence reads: CASSLPPVNTEAFF. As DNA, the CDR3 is TGTGCCAGCAGCTTACCCCCAGTCAACACTGAAGCTTTCTTT.

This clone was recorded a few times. CDR3 sequence reads: CASSLGLAGDEQYF. The CDR3, as DNA: TGCGCCAGCAGCTTGGGGCTAGCGGGAGACGAGCAGTACTTC. This sequence joins TRBV5-1 and TRBJ2-7; 10 bases line up with TRBD2. CDR3 length: 14 residues. After removal of 0 bases from V and 5 bases from J, the junction contained 2 bases not matched to a gene. Germline V gene lookup returns CDR1 SGHRS and CDR2 YFSETQ.

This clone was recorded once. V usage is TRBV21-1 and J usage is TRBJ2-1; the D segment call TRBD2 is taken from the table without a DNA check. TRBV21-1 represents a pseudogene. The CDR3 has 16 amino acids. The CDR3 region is CASSTPGLAARIRQFF. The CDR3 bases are TGTGCCAGCAGCACCCCGGGACTAGCGGCCCGGATTAGGCAGTTCTTC.

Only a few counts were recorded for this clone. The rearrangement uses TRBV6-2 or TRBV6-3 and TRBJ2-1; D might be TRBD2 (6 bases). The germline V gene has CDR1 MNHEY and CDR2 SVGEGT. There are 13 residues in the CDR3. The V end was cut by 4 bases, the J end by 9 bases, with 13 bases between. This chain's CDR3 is CASSSGLASEQFF. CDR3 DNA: TGTGCCAGCAGTTCCGGTCTAGCGTCTGAGCAGTTCTTC.

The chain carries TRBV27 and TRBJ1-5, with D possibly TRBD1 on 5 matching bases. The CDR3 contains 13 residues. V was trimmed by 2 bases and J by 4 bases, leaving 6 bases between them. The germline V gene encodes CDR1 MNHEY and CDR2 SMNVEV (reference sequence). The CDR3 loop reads CASSLGANQPQHF. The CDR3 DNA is TGTGCCAGCAGTTTAGGGGCGAATCAGCCCCAGCATTTT.

The CDR3 spells CASRLGLMNTEAFF. DNA of the CDR3: TGTGCCAGCAGACTTGGACTGATGAACACTGAAGCTTTCTTT. V and J are TRBV3-1 (or the pseudogene TRBV3-2) and TRBJ1-1; D uncertain. V gave up 6 bases and J gave up 0 bases, with 11 bases separating them. CDR3 length: 14 residues. Germline V gene sequence: CDR1 LGHDT, CDR2 YNNKEL (reference sequence).

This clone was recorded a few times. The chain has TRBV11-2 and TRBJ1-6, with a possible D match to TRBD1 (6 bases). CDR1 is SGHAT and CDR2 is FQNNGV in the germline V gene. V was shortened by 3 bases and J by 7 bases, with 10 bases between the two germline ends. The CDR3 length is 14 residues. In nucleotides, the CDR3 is TGTGCCAGCAGCTTCCGGGACACCAATTCACCCCTCCACTTT. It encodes CASSFRDTNSPLHF.

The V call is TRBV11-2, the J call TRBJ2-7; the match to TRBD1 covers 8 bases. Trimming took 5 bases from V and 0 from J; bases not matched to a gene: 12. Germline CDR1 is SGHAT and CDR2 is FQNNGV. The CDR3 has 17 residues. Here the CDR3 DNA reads TGTGCCAGCAGCCTCTTGATCCAGGGGGCCTTCTCCTACGAGCAGTACTTC. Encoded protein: CASSLLIQGAFSYEQYF.

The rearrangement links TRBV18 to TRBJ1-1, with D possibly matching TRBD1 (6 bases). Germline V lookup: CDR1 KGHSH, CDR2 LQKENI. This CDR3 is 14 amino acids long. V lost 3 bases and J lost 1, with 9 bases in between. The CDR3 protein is CASSPAGANTEAFF. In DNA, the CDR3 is TGTGCCAGCTCACCCGCAGGGGCGAACACTGAAGCTTTCTTT.

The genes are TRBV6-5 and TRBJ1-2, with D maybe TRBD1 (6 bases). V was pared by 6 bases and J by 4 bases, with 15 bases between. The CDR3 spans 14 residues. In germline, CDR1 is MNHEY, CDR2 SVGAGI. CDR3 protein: CASRMTGATYGYTF. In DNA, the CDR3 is TGTGCCAGCAGGATGACAGGAGCTACCTATGGCTACACCTTC.

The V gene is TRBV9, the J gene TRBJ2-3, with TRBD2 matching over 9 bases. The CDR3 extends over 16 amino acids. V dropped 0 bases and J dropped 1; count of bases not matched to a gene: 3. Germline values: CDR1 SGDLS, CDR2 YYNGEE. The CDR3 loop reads CASSVASSGGTDTQYF. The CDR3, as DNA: TGTGCCAGCAGCGTAGCGTCTAGCGGGGGCACAGATACGCAGTATTTT.

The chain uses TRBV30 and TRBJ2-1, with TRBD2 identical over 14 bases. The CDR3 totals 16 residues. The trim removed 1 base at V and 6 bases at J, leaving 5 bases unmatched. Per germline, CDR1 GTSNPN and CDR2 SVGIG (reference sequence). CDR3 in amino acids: CAWSEGLAGGFNEQFF. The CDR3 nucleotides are TGTGCCTGGAGTGAAGGACTAGCGGGGGGATTCAATGAGCAGTTCTTC. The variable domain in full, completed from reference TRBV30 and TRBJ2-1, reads SQTIHQWPATLVQPVGSPLSLECTVEGTSNPNLYWYRQAAGRGLQLLFYSVGIGQISSEVPQNLSASRPQDRQFILSSKKLLLSDSGFYLCAWSEGLAGGFNEQFFGPGTRLTVL.

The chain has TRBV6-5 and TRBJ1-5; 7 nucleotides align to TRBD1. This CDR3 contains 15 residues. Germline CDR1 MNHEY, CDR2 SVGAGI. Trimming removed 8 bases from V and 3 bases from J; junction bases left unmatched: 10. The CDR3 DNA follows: TGTGCCAGCGCTGACAGGGATGTTATCAATCAGCCCCAGCATTTT. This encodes CASADRDVINQPQHF.

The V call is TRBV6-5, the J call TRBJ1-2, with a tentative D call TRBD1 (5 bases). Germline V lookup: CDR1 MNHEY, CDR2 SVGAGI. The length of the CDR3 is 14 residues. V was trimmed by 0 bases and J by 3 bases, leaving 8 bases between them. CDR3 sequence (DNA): TGTGCCAGCAGTTACTCTTCAGGGTACTATGGCTACACCTTC. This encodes CASSYSSGYYGYTF.

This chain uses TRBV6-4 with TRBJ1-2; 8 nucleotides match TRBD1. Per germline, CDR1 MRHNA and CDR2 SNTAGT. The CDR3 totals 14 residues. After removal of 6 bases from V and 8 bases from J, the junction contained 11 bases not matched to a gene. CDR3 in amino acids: CASSRTGFSSGYTF. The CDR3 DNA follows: TGTGCCAGCAGCCGGACAGGGTTTTCATCCGGCTACACCTTC.

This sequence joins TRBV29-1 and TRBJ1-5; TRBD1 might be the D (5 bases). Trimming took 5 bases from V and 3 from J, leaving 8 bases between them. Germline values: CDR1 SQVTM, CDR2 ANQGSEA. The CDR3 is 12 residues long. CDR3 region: CSVSGDNQPQHF. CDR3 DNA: TGCAGCGTTTCGGGGGACAATCAGCCCCAGCATTTT.

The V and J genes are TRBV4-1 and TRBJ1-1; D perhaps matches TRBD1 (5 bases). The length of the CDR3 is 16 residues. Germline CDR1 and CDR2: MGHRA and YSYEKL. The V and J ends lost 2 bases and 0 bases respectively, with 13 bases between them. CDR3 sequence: CASSQSTETLNTEAFF. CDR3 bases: TGCGCCAGCAGCCAATCGACAGAGACTTTGAACACTGAAGCTTTCTTT.

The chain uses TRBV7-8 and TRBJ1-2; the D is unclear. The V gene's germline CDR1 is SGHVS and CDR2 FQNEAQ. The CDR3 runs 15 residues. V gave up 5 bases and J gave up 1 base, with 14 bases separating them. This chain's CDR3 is CASSPRLTLNYGYTF. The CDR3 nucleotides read TGTGCCAGCAGCCCTAGACTCACTCTTAACTATGGCTACACCTTC.

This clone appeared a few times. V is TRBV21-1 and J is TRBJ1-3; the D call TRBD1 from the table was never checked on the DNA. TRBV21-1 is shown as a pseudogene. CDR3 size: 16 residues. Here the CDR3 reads CASSKEDRGSGNTIYF. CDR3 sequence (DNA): TGTGCCAGCAGCAAAGAGGACAGGGGCTCTGGAAACACCATATATTTT.

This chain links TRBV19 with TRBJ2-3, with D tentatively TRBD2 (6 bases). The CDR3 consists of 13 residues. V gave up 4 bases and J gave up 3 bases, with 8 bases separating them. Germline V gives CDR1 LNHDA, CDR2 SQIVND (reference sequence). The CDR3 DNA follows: TGTGCCAGTAGTACGACTAGTACAGATACGCAGTATTTT. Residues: CASSTTSTDTQYF. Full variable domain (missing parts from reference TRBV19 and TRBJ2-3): DGGITQSPKYLFRKEGQNVTLSCEQNLNHDAMYWYRQDPGQGLRLIYYSQIVNDFQKGDIAEGYSVSREKKESFPLTVTSAQKNPTAFYLCASSTTSTDTQYFGPGTRLTVL.